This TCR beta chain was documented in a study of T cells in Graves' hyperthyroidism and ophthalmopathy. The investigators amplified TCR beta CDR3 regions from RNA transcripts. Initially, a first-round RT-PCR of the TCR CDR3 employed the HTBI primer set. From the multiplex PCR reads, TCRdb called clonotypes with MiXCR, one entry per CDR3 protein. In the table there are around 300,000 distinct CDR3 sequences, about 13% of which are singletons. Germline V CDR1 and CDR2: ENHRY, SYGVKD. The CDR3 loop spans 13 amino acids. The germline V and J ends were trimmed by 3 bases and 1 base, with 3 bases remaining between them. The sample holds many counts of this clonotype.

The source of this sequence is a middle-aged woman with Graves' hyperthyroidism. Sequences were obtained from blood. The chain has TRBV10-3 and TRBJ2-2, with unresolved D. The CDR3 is CAISDGNTGELFF. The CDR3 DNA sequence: TGTGCCATCAGTGACGGGAACACCGGGGAGCTGTTTTTT.